A selection of T cell receptor beta chains follows, all from one sample in a study of cytomegalovirus exposure and HLA in healthy donors. TCRdb's table, derived via immunoSEQ multiplex PCR, lists solely in-frame clones and lacks some. The sample lists roughly 100,000 clones, 75% to 80% occurring once. Specimen: PBMCs. These receptors were taken from a male donor in good health and CMV-seropositive. The CDR3 runs from the conserved cysteine through the conserved F or W. A D gene is named only where the DNA matches it firmly. Size tells how often a clone was seen (once, few, many) or the class of an expanded clone, and some rows leave it out.

J,D,size,V,CDR3,DNA
TRBJ2-5,NA,NA,TRBV11-2,CASSFGNQETQYF,TGTGCCAGCAGCTTCGGGAACCAAGAGACCCAGTACTTC
TRBJ1-1,NA,few,TRBV7-2,CASSSQAPPFF,TGTGCCAGCAGCTCCCAAGCTCCTCCTTTCTTT
TRBJ2-7,TRBD1,few,TRBV29-1,CSVGTGPYEQYF,TGCAGCGTCGGGACAGGGCCCTACGAGCAGTACTTC
TRBJ2-2,TRBD1,NA,TRBV28,CASSPPDRDTGELFF,TGTGCCAGCAGTCCCCCCGACAGGGACACCGGGGAGCTGTTTTTT
TRBJ2-7,NA,NA,TRBV10-3,CAISPGQGGPTYEQYF,TGTGCCATCAGTCCCGGACAGGGAGGGCCCACCTACGAGCAGTACTTC
TRBJ2-1,NA,NA,TRBV9,CASSVDGSPYNEQFF,TGTGCCAGCAGCGTAGACGGGAGCCCCTACAATGAGCAGTTCTTC
TRBJ2-1,NA,NA,TRBV7-9,CASSRQGYEQFF,TGTGCCAGCAGTCGCCAGGGCTATGAGCAGTTCTTC
TRBJ2-7,NA,NA,TRBV28,CASSLQGTGSYEQYF,TGTGCCAGCAGTTTACAAGGGACTGGCTCCTACGAGCAGTACTTC
TRBJ2-5,TRBD1,NA,TRBV2,CASLRGTGGFRRETQYF,TGTGCCAGCCTTAGGGGGACAGGGGGCTTCCGTAGAGAGACCCAGTACTTC
TRBJ1-1,NA,NA,TRBV7-6,CASSSQGNMNTEAFF,TGTGCCAGCAGCTCTCAGGGGAACATGAACACTGAAGCTTTCTTT